One and the same sample provided the 19 T cell receptor beta chains below, sequenced in a study of blood T cells in healthy people across ages. Next came a second PCR, run for roughly 6 to 11 cycles, which used a sample-barcoded 5' primer along with a J-beta primer mix. TCRdb reprocessed the 5' RACE reads with MiXCR, giving one entry per CDR3 protein. The sample has roughly 1.5 million distinct CDR3 sequences, approximately 43% seen once. The sample taken for sequencing was blood. The receptors here all came from a woman aged 18-29 years in good health.

Regarding this clonotype: Mismatch with germline at one junction end may stem from a read error. This sequence joins TRBV28 and TRBJ1-1; perhaps TRBD1 as D (6 bases). The CDR3 runs 13 residues. Germline-derived CDR1 and CDR2 are MDHEN and SYDVKM. The CDR3 region has the DNA TGTGCCAGCAGTGATGGGGGCAGCACTAAAGCTTTCTTT. This sequence encodes CASSDGGSTKAFF.

This clonotype was observed a handful of times. The chain recombines TRBV7-2 with TRBJ2-5; D not resolved. V shed 7 bases and J shed 5 bases, with 17 bases lying between them. This CDR3 is 14 amino acids long. Germline CDR1 is SGHTA and CDR2 is FQGNSA. This CDR3 is CASTLTRTSETQYF. CDR3 coding DNA: TGTGCCAGCACCCTCACCAGAACGTCGGAGACCCAGTACTTC.

This clonotype was counted between two and nine times. CDR3 loop: CASRDREGQNSYEQYF. In nucleotides, the CDR3 is TGTGCCAGCCGTGACCGGGAGGGACAGAACTCCTACGAGCAGTACTTC. V is TRBV28 and J is TRBJ2-7; a possible D gene is TRBD2 (8 bases). CDR1 MDHEN and CDR2 SYDVKM come from the germline V gene. This CDR3 is built from 16 residues. Trimming cost V 8 bases and J 0 bases, with 20 bases left between them. Full variable domain (remainder filled in from reference TRBV28 and TRBJ2-7): DVKVTQSSRYLVKRTGEKVFLECVQDMDHENMFWYRQDPGLGLRLIYFSYDVKMKEKGDIPEGYSVSREKKERFSLILESASTNQTSMYLCASRDREGQNSYEQYFGPGTRLTVT.

This clonotype was seen a few times. The chain combines TRBV4-3 with TRBJ2-5, with D possibly being TRBD1 (6 bases). This CDR3 has 16 residues. Looked up from germline, CDR1 is LGHNA and CDR2 is YSLEER. V dropped 1 base and J dropped 5 bases, with 17 bases sitting between them. The CDR3, as DNA: TGCGCCAGCAGCCAAGGGTCTGTAGGGGGACCCGAGACCCAGTACTTC. Residues: CASSQGSVGGPETQYF.

Only a few counts were recorded for this clonotype. This chain joins TRBV12-3 or TRBV12-4 and TRBJ2-5; D ambiguous. The CDR3 spans 15 residues. The ends were cut back, 6 bases at V and 2 bases at J, with 16 bases in the middle. The CDR3 DNA reads TGTGCCAGCAGACGGAGAGGAACATATCAAGAGACCCAGTACTTC. It encodes CASRRRGTYQETQYF.

In this sample, this clonotype turned up a few times. The genes are TRBV20-1 and TRBJ1-5; 7 bases are shared with TRBD1. Germline lookup yields CDR1 DFQATT and CDR2 SNEGSKA (reference sequence). The V gene end was trimmed by 2 bases and the J gene end by 5 bases; junction bases not matched to a gene: 3. CDR3 length: 13 residues. The CDR3 coding sequence is TGCAGTGCTAGACAAGACAGGGATCAGCCCCAGCATTTT. Translation gives CSARQDRDQPQHF.

This clonotype was seen only once. CDR3 sequence (DNA): TGTGCCAGCAGACCTTGGGGGAATGAAAAACTGTTTTTT. Its protein product is CASRPWGNEKLFF. V gene TRBV27 combines with J gene TRBJ1-4, with a tentative D call TRBD1 (5 bases). V shed 6 bases and J shed 5 bases, with 10 bases lying between them. CDR3 length: 13 amino acids. Looked up from germline, CDR1 is MNHEY and CDR2 is SMNVEV (reference sequence).

The sample holds a few counts of this clonotype. Germline and junction disagree at one end, which may indicate a read error. The CDR3 nucleotides read TGTGCTAGCAGCACCGACAGGGACGGGACCCAGTACTTC. The encoded protein is CASSTDRDGTQYF. The chain joins TRBV7-7 to TRBJ2-5, with TRBD1 matching over 7 bases. This CDR3 comprises 13 residues. The germline V gene encodes CDR1 SSHAT and CDR2 FNYEAQ (reference sequence). The whole variable domain, remainder taken from reference TRBV7-7 and TRBJ2-5, is GAGVSQSPRYKVTKRGQDVTLRCDPISSHATLYWYQQALGQGPEFLTYFNYEAQPDKSGLPSDRFSAERPEGSISTLTIQRTEQRDSAMYRCASSTDRDGTQYFGPGTRLLVL.

J is TRBJ1-3 and V is TRBV14; D is perhaps TRBD1 (6 bases). The germline CDR1 and CDR2 sequences are SGHDN and FVKESK. This CDR3 contains 16 residues. V lost 0 bases, J lost 0 bases, and 9 bases lay in between. CDR3 coding DNA: TGTGCCAGCAGCCAAGAAGGGGGGTTCTCTGGAAACACCATATATTTT. It is translated as CASSQEGGFSGNTIYF.

J is TRBJ1-6 and V is TRBV12-3 or TRBV12-4, with D unresolved. V shed 3 bases and J shed 10 bases, with 4 bases lying between them. This CDR3 spans 11 amino acids. CDR3 loop: CASSLSSPLHF. The CDR3, as DNA: TGTGCCAGCAGTTTGTCCTCACCCCTCCACTTT.

This clonotype turned up a few times. The V and J genes are TRBV27 and TRBJ2-3; 10 nucleotides agree with TRBD2. The CDR3 has 14 amino acids. V lost 2 bases to trimming and J lost 8 bases; unmatched junction nucleotides: 4. Germline assignment: CDR1 MNHEY and CDR2 SMNVEV (reference sequence). In nucleotides, the CDR3 is TGTGCCAGCAGTTTACTAGCGGGAGTCCTTACGCAGTATTTT. Its protein product is CASSLLAGVLTQYF.

The J gene is TRBJ2-1, the V gene TRBV4-3; the D gene is possibly TRBD2 (6 bases). V gave up 0 bases and J gave up 5 bases, with 14 bases separating them. This CDR3 is built from 16 residues. Germline values: CDR1 LGHNA, CDR2 YSLEER. CDR3 in DNA: TGCGCCAGCAGCCAAGAAATTATAGCGGACCACAATGAGCAGTTCTTC. Its translation is CASSQEIIADHNEQFF.

This clonotype was picked up a small number of times. The V call is TRBV6-2 or TRBV6-3, the J call TRBJ1-1; the match to TRBD1 covers 7 bases. Germline V gene sequence: CDR1 MNHEY, CDR2 SVGEGT. This CDR3 has 15 residues. The ends lost 0 bases at V and 0 bases at J; junction bases unmatched: 1. The CDR3 sequence: CASSYSDRLNTEAFF. The CDR3 DNA is TGTGCCAGCAGTTACTCGGACAGGCTGAACACTGAAGCTTTCTTT.

V and J are TRBV25-1 and TRBJ1-1; D is possibly TRBD1 (5 bases). The CDR3 consists of 17 residues. The V end lost 6 bases, the J end lost 2 bases, and 22 bases lay between the germline ends. CDR1 MGHDK and CDR2 SYGVNS come from the germline V gene. CDR3 DNA: TGTGCCAGCAGGGGGCCCCTGCAGGGAAGGGGAAACACTGAAGCTTTCTTT. Protein sequence: CASRGPLQGRGNTEAFF.

The CDR3 DNA reads as TGCGCCAGCAGTGAGTGGGGGGGGGAGCGCTACGAGCAGTACTTC. It encodes CASSEWGGERYEQYF. The V gene is TRBV10-2, the J gene TRBJ2-7; 7 nucleotides line up with TRBD2. The V segment lost 1 base and the J segment 3 bases; nucleotides outside the gene matches: 6. This CDR3 contains 15 residues. Germline-derived CDR1 and CDR2 are WSHSY and SAAADI.

This clonotype was counted only a few times. The rearrangement uses TRBV7-2 and TRBJ2-2, with 8 bases aligning to TRBD1. This CDR3 spans 14 amino acids. Germline loops: CDR1 SGHTA, CDR2 FQGNSA. J gave up 5 bases and V 6 bases, and 5 bases lay outside the gene matches. The DNA for the CDR3 is TGTGCCAGCAGATTGACAGGGGTTACCGGGGAGCTGTTTTTT. Its protein is CASRLTGVTGELFF.

This chain connects TRBV28 to TRBJ2-7; 10 nucleotides match TRBD2. CDR3 length: 15 amino acids. The junction had 4 bases not matched to a gene; V was cut back by 4 bases and J by 1 base. Looked up from germline, CDR1 is MDHEN and CDR2 is SYDVKM. The CDR3 DNA follows: TGTGCCAGCAGTTCGGGACTAGCGAGGTCCTACGAGCAGTACTTC. This translates into CASSSGLARSYEQYF. Together with reference TRBV28 and TRBJ2-7, the CDR3 gives the full variable domain: DVKVTQSSRYLVKRTGEKVFLECVQDMDHENMFWYRQDPGLGLRLIYFSYDVKMKEKGDIPEGYSVSREKKERFSLILESASTNQTSMYLCASSSGLARSYEQYFGPGTRLTVT.

The chain carries TRBV7-9 and TRBJ1-1; no firm D call. Trimming cost V 4 bases and J 1 base, with 4 bases left between them. This CDR3 is 12 amino acids long. Germline loops: CDR1 SEHNR, CDR2 FQNEAQ (reference sequence). The CDR3 nucleotides are TGTGCCAGCAGCTCGAAGAACACTGAAGCTTTCTTT. This gives the protein CASSSKNTEAFF.

The genes are TRBV9 and TRBJ2-7; a weak D match, TRBD1 (7 bases). Germline V gene data show CDR1 as SGDLS and CDR2 as YYNGEE. The CDR3 is 14 amino acids. Trimming took 7 bases from V and 3 from J, leaving 17 bases between them. This chain's CDR3 is CASEGRTGDYEQYF. The CDR3 coding sequence is TGTGCCAGCGAGGGGAGGACAGGAGACTACGAGCAGTACTTC. The whole variable domain, remainder taken from reference TRBV9 and TRBJ2-7, is DSGVTQTPKHLITATGQRVTLRCSPRSGDLSVYWYQQSLDQGLQFLIQYYNGEERAKGNILERFSAQQFPDLHSELNLSSLELGDSALYFCASEGRTGDYEQYFGPGTRLTVT.